Below, 32 T cell receptor beta chains from the same sample are listed, as sequenced in a study of OX40 agonist ivuxolimab in advanced cancers. Method: immunoSEQ multiplex PCR; TCRdb's copy keeps in-frame clones and lacks some. The table shows about 78,000 clones, with roughly 92% occurring only once. The sample in question was CD4+ or CD8+ T cells sorted from blood, obtained in a trial of the OX40 agonist ivuxolimab. The receptors here all came from an adult with an advanced solid tumor such as melanoma, head and neck, liver or kidney cancer.

The chain combines TRBV5-1 with TRBJ1-2, with TRBD1 matching 9 bases. The length of the CDR3 is 14 residues. With V trimmed by 1 base and J by 6 bases, 4 bases remained unmatched. CDR1 and CDR2 from the germline V gene are SGHRS and YFSETQ. The CDR3 reads CASSLTGGLHGYTF. Written as DNA, the CDR3 is TGCGCCAGCAGCTTGACAGGGGGCCTCCATGGCTACACCTTC.

The V gene is TRBV6-1, the J gene TRBJ2-5; possible D gene TRBD1, 6 bases. The CDR3 length is 12 residues. The V end was cut by 10 bases, the J end by 5 bases, with 14 bases between. Germline V gene lookup returns CDR1 MNHNS and CDR2 SASEGT. The CDR3 is CATIQGSETQYF. The CDR3 nucleotides are TGTGCCACCATCCAGGGGAGTGAGACCCAGTACTTC.

V and J are TRBV4-2 and TRBJ1-2, with D perhaps TRBD1 (5 bases). In germline, CDR1 is LGHNA, CDR2 YNFKEQ. Trimming stripped 1 base from V and 6 bases from J, with 15 bases between. The CDR3 totals 15 residues. The CDR3 region has the DNA TGTGCCAGCAGCCAAGGGACAATTTACTTTGATGGCTACACCTTC. Its translation: CASSQGTIYFDGYTF.

In this sample, this clone turned up once. The chain combines TRBV29-1 with TRBJ2-7, with TRBD1 identical over 8 bases. The germline V gene has CDR1 SQVTM and CDR2 ANQGSEA. Germline trimming cut 5 bases from V and 6 bases from J; bases unmatched to any gene: 12. There are 14 residues in the CDR3. The CDR3 nucleotides are TGCAGCGTTTACAACCGGGACAGGCCCACCGAGCAGTACTTC. Its translation is CSVYNRDRPTEQYF.

The chain has TRBV19 and TRBJ2-3, with D tentatively TRBD1 (6 bases). The CDR3 length is 12 residues. V was shortened by 6 bases and J by 5 bases, with 9 bases between the two germline ends. Looked up from germline, CDR1 is LNHDA and CDR2 is SQIVND (reference sequence). The CDR3 nucleotides read TGTGCCAGTAGGGAGACAGGAGATACGCAGTATTTT. Encoded protein: CASRETGDTQYF.

The genes are TRBV27 and TRBJ2-5; D is unresolved. With 5 bases removed from V and 4 bases from J, the gap between germline ends came to 14 bases. This CDR3 has 14 residues. Germline V gene lookup returns CDR1 MNHEY and CDR2 SMNVEV (reference sequence). CDR3 nucleotide sequence: TGTGCCAGCAGTCTCGATCGGAGAGGAGAGACCCAGTACTTC. This gives the protein CASSLDRRGETQYF.

Points on this clone: Its ends do not fully match the called genes, so a read error is possible. The chain recombines TRBV4-1 with TRBJ1-2; D gene ambiguous. Germline CDR1 MGHRA, CDR2 YSYEKL. There are 13 residues in the CDR3. Here the CDR3 DNA reads TGCGCCAGCAGCCAAGGGAGTGTAACGAGGGAACTCTTC. It is translated as CASSQGSVTRELF.

The V and J genes are TRBV11-2 and TRBJ1-3; 7 positions agree with TRBD1. In germline, CDR1 is SGHAT, CDR2 FQNNGV. V trimming: 4 bases; J trimming: 4 bases; junction bases outside the gene matches: 1. This CDR3 is built from 13 residues. CDR3 nucleotides: TGTGCCAGCAGCTCGGACAGGGGAAACACCATATATTTT. Amino acids: CASSSDRGNTIYF.

This rearrangement joins TRBV28 to TRBJ1-2; D might be TRBD1 (5 bases). CDR3 length: 13 residues. The ends were cut back, 4 bases at V and 1 base at J, with 7 bases in the middle. Germline CDR1 reads MDHEN; CDR2 reads SYDVKM. CDR3 DNA: TGTGCCAGCAGTTCAGGGATTAACTATGGCTACACCTTC. Amino acids: CASSSGINYGYTF.

The chain is built from TRBV5-4 and TRBJ2-2; D not certain. Germline V gene lookup returns CDR1 SGHNT and CDR2 YYREEE (reference sequence). CDR3 length: 13 amino acids. Trimming removed 0 bases from V and 6 bases from J, with 6 bases in between. The CDR3 sequence is CASSLGLAGELFF. CDR3 bases: TGTGCCAGCAGCTTGGGTCTAGCCGGGGAGCTGTTTTTT.

This chain links TRBV2 with TRBJ2-7; D perhaps matches TRBD2 (5 bases). Germline CDR1 and CDR2: SNHLY and FYNNEI. Trimming took off 3 bases at V and 6 bases at J, with 15 bases between the two ends. The CDR3 is 14 residues long. As DNA, the CDR3 is TGTGCCAGCAGTGACCTTCGGGGAGTATTCGAGCAGTACTTC. This encodes CASSDLRGVFEQYF.

The chain carries TRBV11-3 and TRBJ2-5; TRBD2 might be the D (6 bases). The length of the CDR3 is 15 residues. The germline V gene encodes CDR1 SGHNT and CDR2 YENEEA. V dropped 2 bases and J dropped 5 bases, with 15 bases sitting between them. CDR3 sequence reads: CASSLRGNVGETQYF. CDR3 in DNA: TGTGCCAGCAGCTTACGCGGGAATGTGGGGGAGACCCAGTACTTC.

V and J are TRBV4-2 and TRBJ2-5; TRBD1 agrees at 7 bases. Germline CDR1 and CDR2: LGHNA and YNFKEQ. The CDR3 totals 16 residues. The trim removed 4 bases at V and 5 bases at J, leaving 13 bases unmatched. CDR3 sequence: CASSLVSIQGTETQYF. DNA of the CDR3: TGTGCCAGCAGCCTCGTCAGTATACAGGGGACGGAGACCCAGTACTTC.

The chain uses TRBV5-5 and TRBJ1-3; D is perhaps TRBD1 (5 bases). Trimming removed 4 bases from V and 0 bases from J, with 17 bases in between. The CDR3 consists of 17 residues. Germline V gives CDR1 SGHKS, CDR2 YYEKEE (reference sequence). The CDR3 bases are TGTGCCAGCAGCGGGGCGGGCAACCCTAGCTCTGGAAACACCATATATTTT. As protein: CASSGAGNPSSGNTIYF.

The chain uses TRBV7-9 and TRBJ2-3; 9 nucleotides line up with TRBD2. This CDR3 region has 17 residues. CDR1 is SEHNR, CDR2 FQNEAQ, per germline (reference sequence). The ends lost 5 bases at V and 3 bases at J; junction bases unmatched: 12. The CDR3 nucleotides read TGTGCCAGCAGCCCCCGTGGTAGCGGGAGTGGGACAGATACGCAGTATTTT. This gives the protein CASSPRGSGSGTDTQYF. Full variable domain (missing parts from reference TRBV7-9 and TRBJ2-3): DTGVSQNPRHKITKRGQNVTFRCDPISEHNRLYWYRQTLGQGPEFLTYFQNEAQLEKSRLLSDRFSAERPKGSFSTLEIQRTEQGDSAMYLCASSPRGSGSGTDTQYFGPGTRLTVL.

J is TRBJ2-7 and V is TRBV7-9, with D uncertain. The germline V gene has CDR1 SEHNR and CDR2 FQNEAQ (reference sequence). The V end lost 5 bases, the J end lost 6 bases, and 14 bases lay between the germline ends. This CDR3 contains 13 residues. For the CDR3, the DNA is TGTGCCAGCAGCCTAATGTCCGATGCCGAGCAGTACTTC. This encodes CASSLMSDAEQYF.

The V call is TRBV6-5, the J call TRBJ2-5; TRBD1 is a possible D gene (6 bases). TRBJ2-7 matches the DNA end more closely, so the J call is doubtful. Germline V CDR1 and CDR2: MNHEY, SVGAGI. The CDR3 runs 14 residues. CDR3 region: CASQGRVNSYEQYF. CDR3 DNA: TGTGCCAGCCAGGGGAGAGTAAACTCCTACGAGCAGTACTTC.

The rearrangement joins TRBV5-1 to TRBJ2-6, with 7 bases fitting TRBD1. CDR3 size: 17 residues. V dropped 0 bases and J dropped 2; count of bases not matched to a gene: 5. CDR1 and CDR2 (germline): SGHRS, YFSETQ. CDR3 residues: CASSLGTTGAGANVLTF. CDR3 DNA: TGCGCCAGCAGCTTGGGGACCACAGGGGCTGGGGCCAACGTCCTGACTTTC.

This clone was seen once. This rearrangement joins TRBV5-1 to TRBJ2-3, with D perhaps being TRBD1 or TRBD2 (5 bases each). CDR3 size: 14 residues. CDR1 and CDR2 from the germline V gene are SGHRS and YFSETQ. Trimming left V 0 bases short and J 2 bases short, with 7 bases between. DNA for the CDR3: TGCGCCAGCAGCTTGGTTGGGACCACAGATACGCAGTATTTT. Translating gives CASSLVGTTDTQYF.

The CDR3 protein is CASSFRTDYGYTF. The CDR3 DNA is TGTGCCAGCAGTTTCCGGACGGACTATGGCTACACCTTC. The rearrangement links TRBV27 to TRBJ1-2; the D is unclear. The CDR3 extends over 13 amino acids. Germline CDR1 is MNHEY and CDR2 is SMNVEV (reference sequence). Trimming removed 3 bases at V and 3 bases at J, with 8 bases between.

The rearrangement uses TRBV5-4 and TRBJ2-3; D is unresolved. Between the trimmed V and J ends, which lost 5 bases and 2 bases, there was a span of 9 bases. Germline V gene data show CDR1 as SGHNT and CDR2 as YYREEE (reference sequence). This CDR3 is built from 13 residues. The CDR3 region is CASSGGFTDTQYF. The CDR3 coding sequence is TGTGCCAGCAGTGGCGGATTCACAGATACGCAGTATTTT.

The chain links TRBV6-6 to TRBJ1-2; D might be TRBD1 (5 bases). This CDR3 has 11 residues. Germline lookup yields CDR1 MNHNY and CDR2 SVGAGI (reference sequence). The V gene lost 5 bases and the J gene lost 7 bases, with 8 bases spanning the gap. The DNA for the CDR3 is TGTGCCAGCAGTGACCAGGGTGGCTACACCTTC. Its translation: CASSDQGGYTF.

The chain is built from TRBV2 and TRBJ2-1, with D perhaps matching TRBD1 or TRBD2 (5 bases each). The CDR3 contains 15 residues. Germline CDR1 and CDR2: SNHLY and FYNNEI. Between the trimmed V and J ends, which lost 5 bases and 0 bases, there was a span of 11 bases. The DNA of the CDR3 is TGTGCCAGCAGTCTAGGGACCCCCTCCTACAATGAGCAGTTCTTC. Amino acids: CASSLGTPSYNEQFF.

CDR3 sequence: CASSPEVSNQPQHF. The DNA for the CDR3 is TGTGCCAGTAGCCCCGAGGTATCCAATCAGCCCCAGCATTTT. The V gene is TRBV19, the J gene TRBJ1-5; D unresolved. V was pared by 6 bases and J by 3 bases, with 12 bases between. Germline values: CDR1 LNHDA, CDR2 SQIVND (reference sequence). The CDR3 length is 14 residues.

The genes are TRBV5-1 and TRBJ1-3, with D perhaps TRBD1 (5 bases). The CDR3 totals 13 residues. The germline CDR1 and CDR2 sequences are SGHRS and YFSETQ. Trimming pared 2 bases from V and 3 bases from J, leaving 6 bases between. Here the CDR3 reads CASSFGGGNTIYF. Written as DNA, the CDR3 is TGCGCCAGCAGCTTCGGGGGTGGAAACACCATATATTTT.

The table lists this clone with a few counts. J is TRBJ1-2 and V is TRBV5-1, with D possibly TRBD1 on 6 matching bases. The CDR3 has 12 amino acids. Per the germline V gene, CDR1 is SGHRS and CDR2 is YFSETQ. V was shortened by 4 bases and J by 4 bases, with 8 bases between the two germline ends. This CDR3 reads CASSVDSYGYTF. DNA for the CDR3: TGCGCCAGCAGCGTGGACAGCTATGGCTACACCTTC.

The J gene is TRBJ2-3, the V gene TRBV2; no firm D call. Germline V gene data show CDR1 as SNHLY and CDR2 as FYNNEI. The V gene lost 8 bases and the J gene lost 5 bases, with 11 bases spanning the gap. This CDR3 has 12 residues. The CDR3 DNA is TGTGCCAGCCTTCCTAGGCAAGATACGCAGTATTTT. Amino acid sequence: CASLPRQDTQYF.

This clone has only one observation. The CDR3 sequence: CASQGQGDTGELFF. Here the CDR3 DNA reads TGCGCCTCTCAGGGGCAGGGGGACACCGGGGAGCTGTTTTTT. J is TRBJ2-2 and V is TRBV5-1; 7 nucleotides match TRBD1. Germline CDR1 and CDR2: SGHRS and YFSETQ. The CDR3 covers 14 residues. Unmatched junction bases numbered 9, after V lost 10 bases and J lost 3 bases. The full variable domain, with the rest looked up from reference TRBV5-1 and TRBJ2-2, is KAGVTQTPRYLIKTRGQQVTLSCSPISGHRSVSWYQQTPGQGLQFLFEYFSETQRNKGNFPGRFSGRQFSNSRSEMNVSTLELGDSALYLCASQGQGDTGELFFGEGSRLTVL.

With regard to this clone: Other DNA variants within this sample encode the same CDR3. V gene TRBV9 combines with J gene TRBJ2-7; D is possibly TRBD1 (5 bases). V dropped 0 bases and J dropped 0 bases, with 10 bases sitting between them. The CDR3 has 15 amino acids. Looked up from germline, CDR1 is SGDLS and CDR2 is YYNGEE. The DNA for the CDR3 is TGTGCCAGCAGCGTAGCCCCAGGGTCCTCCTACGAGCAGTACTTC. Amino acids: CASSVAPGSSYEQYF.

The chain combines TRBV19 with TRBJ1-5, with 9 bases matching TRBD1. In germline, CDR1 is LNHDA, CDR2 SQIVND (reference sequence). The CDR3 has 17 amino acids. V dropped 7 bases and J dropped 1; count of bases not matched to a gene: 11. In DNA form, the CDR3 reads TGTGCCAGTACCTCCGGGACAGGGTTTTGGAGCAATCAGCCCCAGCATTTT. It encodes CASTSGTGFWSNQPQHF.

The chain joins TRBV6-6 to TRBJ1-1, with TRBD1 identical over 7 bases. V was clipped by 6 bases and J by 3 bases; unmatched bases: 7. The CDR3 runs 14 residues. CDR1 MNHNY and CDR2 SVGAGI come from the germline V gene (reference sequence). The CDR3 sequence is CASSLFQGDTEAFF. CDR3 bases: TGTGCCAGCAGCCTCTTTCAGGGGGACACTGAAGCTTTCTTT.

The chain recombines TRBV18 with TRBJ2-3; TRBD2 agrees at 8 bases. The CDR3 loop spans 17 amino acids. V trimming: 3 bases; J trimming: 0 bases; junction bases outside the gene matches: 8. Germline CDR1 and CDR2: KGHSH and LQKENI. The CDR3 region is CASSPRGAGESTDTQYF. For the CDR3, the DNA is TGTGCCAGCTCACCCAGGGGAGCGGGGGAAAGCACAGATACGCAGTATTTT.